Below, 13 T cell receptor beta chains from the same sample are listed, as sequenced in a study of blood T cell repertoires in COVID-19. Clones were sequenced by immunoSEQ multiplex PCR, and TCRdb holds only the in-frame ones, with some missing. Here the sample spans around 220,000 clones, 90% being singletons. Sample: PBMCs or T cells enriched from blood (not recorded which). All receptors come from a young man who had been exposed to COVID-19.

The rearrangement joins TRBV5-6 to TRBJ1-4, with 7 bases lining up with TRBD1. V was clipped by 1 base and J by 3 bases; unmatched bases: 0. Germline V CDR1 and CDR2: SGHDT, YYEEEE. This CDR3 is built from 14 residues. Here the CDR3 reads CASSLQGANEKLFF. CDR3 coding DNA: TGTGCCAGCAGCTTGCAGGGGGCTAATGAAAAACTGTTTTTT. The full variable domain, rest sourced from reference TRBV5-6 and TRBJ1-4, is DAGVTQSPTHLIKTRGQQVTLRCSPKSGHDTVSWYQQALGQGPQFIFQYYEEEERQRGNFPDRFSGHQFPNYSSELNVNALLLGDSALYLCASSLQGANEKLFFGSGTQLSVL.

The chain has TRBV30 and TRBJ1-5; TRBD1 matches 7 bases. Germline CDR1 reads GTSNPN; CDR2 reads SVGIG (reference sequence). The CDR3 contains 13 residues. The ends lost 3 bases at V and 7 bases at J; junction bases unmatched: 6. CDR3 sequence reads: CAWSEGANQPQHF. In DNA form, the CDR3 reads TGTGCCTGGAGCGAGGGGGCGAACCAGCCCCAGCATTTT.

The chain combines TRBV3-1 (or the pseudogene TRBV3-2) with TRBJ1-6; TRBD1 is a possible D gene (6 bases). The germline gives CDR1 LGHDT, CDR2 YNNKEL (reference sequence). The V and J ends lost 0 bases and 7 bases respectively, with 10 bases between them. The CDR3 extends over 15 amino acids. CDR3 nucleotide sequence: TGTGCCAGCAGCCAAGAGGTGACAGGAAATTCACCCCTCCACTTT. It yields the protein CASSQEVTGNSPLHF.

This clone was seen only once. V is TRBV2 and J is TRBJ2-1; D is undetermined. The germline V gene encodes CDR1 SNHLY and CDR2 FYNNEI. The CDR3 extends over 11 amino acids. Trimming took 5 bases from V and 6 from J, leaving 5 bases between them. The CDR3 is CASSYFNEQFF. The DNA for the CDR3 is TGTGCCAGCAGTTACTTCAATGAGCAGTTCTTC.

This clone occurred once. The chain recombines TRBV6-5 with TRBJ2-2; possible D gene TRBD1, 6 bases. V lost 7 bases and J lost 0, with 12 bases in between. Germline V CDR1 and CDR2: MNHEY, SVGAGI. This CDR3 comprises 15 residues. The CDR3 region is CASNPTGSNTGELFF. DNA of the CDR3: TGTGCCAGCAACCCGACAGGATCGAACACCGGGGAGCTGTTTTTT.

The CDR3 DNA reads TGTGCCAGCAGCTTTCGTAGCGGGGGGGCGGGATACGAGCAGTACTTC. It codes for CASSFRSGGAGYEQYF. V gene TRBV7-2 combines with J gene TRBJ2-7; TRBD2 aligns across 11 bases. Germline CDR1 SGHTA, CDR2 FQGNSA. V shed 3 bases, J shed 4 bases, and the junction held 8 bases outside the gene matches. There are 16 residues in the CDR3.

The genes are TRBV5-1 and TRBJ2-7; D unresolved. Germline loops: CDR1 SGHRS, CDR2 YFSETQ. The V and J ends lost 4 bases and 2 bases respectively, with 4 bases between them. There are 11 residues in the CDR3. CDR3 amino acids: CASSPTYEQYF. The CDR3 region has the DNA TGCGCCAGCAGCCCAACCTACGAGCAGTACTTC.

This chain joins TRBV9 and TRBJ1-1; D perhaps matches TRBD1 (5 bases). Trimming shortened V by 2 bases and J by 6 bases, and 11 bases separated the two germline ends. The V gene's germline CDR1 is SGDLS and CDR2 YYNGEE. The CDR3 consists of 13 residues. The CDR3 DNA follows: TGTGCCAGCAGCGTTTCCGGGGGGTCTGAAGCTTTCTTT. Its translation is CASSVSGGSEAFF. The entire variable domain, with the rest obtained from reference TRBV9 and TRBJ1-1, is as follows: DSGVTQTPKHLITATGQRVTLRCSPRSGDLSVYWYQQSLDQGLQFLIQYYNGEERAKGNILERFSAQQFPDLHSELNLSSLELGDSALYFCASSVSGGSEAFFGQGTRLTVV.

This clone was observed a few times. V usage is TRBV11-2 and J usage is TRBJ1-3, with D uncertain. Deletions cut 0 bases from V and 3 bases from J, with 3 bases between. Germline CDR1 is SGHAT and CDR2 is FQNNGV. This CDR3 contains 13 residues. CDR3 DNA: TGTGCCAGCAGCTTAGAGAGTGGAAACACCATATATTTT. Amino acid sequence: CASSLESGNTIYF.

The chain couples TRBV10-3 to TRBJ1-2, with TRBD1 as a possible D gene (6 bases). CDR1 is ENHRY, CDR2 SYGVKD, per germline. V was trimmed by 6 bases and J by 7 bases, leaving 18 bases between them. The length of the CDR3 is 14 residues. The CDR3 sequence is CAISEVNLGGGYTF. As DNA, the CDR3 is TGTGCCATCAGCGAGGTGAACCTAGGGGGTGGCTACACCTTC.

Of note for this clone: The sample carries other DNA sequences with the same CDR3. The V gene is TRBV6-5, the J gene TRBJ1-2; D is possibly TRBD1 (6 bases). Germline CDR1 and CDR2: MNHEY and SVGAGI. The CDR3 loop spans 13 amino acids. V dropped 2 bases and J dropped 2 bases, with 6 bases sitting between them. CDR3: CASSYGQNYGYTF. CDR3 nucleotide sequence: TGTGCCAGCAGTTACGGACAGAACTATGGCTACACCTTC.

The gene calls are TRBV4-1 and TRBJ1-2; 7 nucleotides agree with TRBD1. V gave up 0 bases and J gave up 4 bases; unmatched junction bases: 8. Germline CDR1 reads MGHRA; CDR2 reads YSYEKL. The length of the CDR3 is 16 residues. The CDR3 reads CASSQETGTYTYGYTF. The CDR3 nucleotides read TGCGCCAGCAGCCAAGAGACAGGGACATATACCTATGGCTACACCTTC.

V gene TRBV6-1 combines with J gene TRBJ2-5, with unresolved D. V lost 2 bases, J lost 3 bases, and 16 bases lay in between. Germline V gene data show CDR1 as MNHNS and CDR2 as SASEGT. The CDR3 is 16 residues long. The CDR3 region has the DNA TGTGCCAGCAGTGAAAGATCGTTACCGGCGGAAGAGACCCAGTACTTC. Its translation: CASSERSLPAEETQYF.